The sample holds many counts of the clone carrying this T cell receptor (beta chain). What it binds is unknown. Regions amplified from RNA transcripts were the TCR beta CDR3 regions. HTBI primers were the set used in a first-round RT-PCR of the TCR CDR3. Each CDR3 protein gets one entry after TCRdb re-called the multiplex PCR reads with MiXCR. The table lists roughly 840,000 distinct CDR3 sequences, 38% of them singletons. The V gene's germline CDR1 is SQVTM and CDR2 ANQGSEA. This CDR3 spans 15 amino acids. With 4 bases clipped from V and 3 bases from J, the junction kept 10 bases outside the gene matches. These data are taken from a study of T cells in Graves' hyperthyroidism and ophthalmopathy. Regarding the study as a whole: Ophthalmopathy prediction by the model preceded onset by a median approximately 6.1 months.

Uncontrolled infection, other autoimmune disease, pregnancy or lactation led to exclusion. Clinical symptoms, serum thyroxine and TRAb, thyroid ultrasound and orbital computed tomography together formed the diagnostic basis. Fresh 10 ml peripheral blood yielded PBMCs. The sequenced sample consisted of blood. This TCR came from a man aged 18 to 29 with Graves' hyperthyroidism. The chain employs TRBV29-1 and TRBJ2-7, with 9 nucleotides matching TRBD1. The CDR3 DNA reads TGCAGCGTTGTGCTGGGACAGGGAATCCTCTACGAGCAGTACTTC. Translation: CSVVLGQGILYEQYF.